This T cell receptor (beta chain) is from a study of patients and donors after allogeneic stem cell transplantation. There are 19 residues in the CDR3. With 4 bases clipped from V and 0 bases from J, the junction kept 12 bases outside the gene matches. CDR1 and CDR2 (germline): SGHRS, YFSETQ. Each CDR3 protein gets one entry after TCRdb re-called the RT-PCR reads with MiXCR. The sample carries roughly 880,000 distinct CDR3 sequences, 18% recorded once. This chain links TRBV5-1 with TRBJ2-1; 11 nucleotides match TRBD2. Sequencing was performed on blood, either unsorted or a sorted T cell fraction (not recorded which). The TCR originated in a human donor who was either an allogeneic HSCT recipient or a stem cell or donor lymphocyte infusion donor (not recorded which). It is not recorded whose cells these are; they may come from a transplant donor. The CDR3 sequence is CASSTGTSGHSFSYNEQFF. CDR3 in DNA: TGCGCCAGCAGCACGGGGACTAGCGGACACTCGTTCTCCTACAATGAGCAGTTCTTC.